The clone carrying this TCR beta chain showed up just a few times. Its antigen is currently unknown. Cultured CD4+ T cell DNA was sequenced using the Oncomine TCR Beta short-read assay. MiXCR was run by TCRdb on the PCR reads, yielding one entry per CDR3 protein. Counted here are 8,500 to 9,500 distinct CDR3 sequences, under 35% occurring once; the ten biggest clones make up around 39%. Specified treatment: approximately 10-day PBMC culture with coronavirus spike peptide pools or control peptides (ViraFEST assay). Collection of the unexposed donor's CD4+ T cells took place before the COVID-19 pandemic (2011-2018). The data were obtained in a study of vaccination and CD4 T cells after COVID-19. The V end lost 0 bases, the J end lost 1 base, and 9 bases lay between the germline ends. This CDR3 is built from 14 residues. In germline, CDR1 is DFQATT, CDR2 SNEGSKA (reference sequence).

This sequence was found in a human donor in good health. Sequencing was performed on CD4+ T cells from blood, cultured in vitro. This rearrangement joins TRBV20-1 to TRBJ1-1; D possibly corresponds to TRBD1 (5 bases). The CDR3 is CSARDPTANTEAFF. The CDR3 region has the DNA TGCAGTGCTAGAGACCCGACAGCGAACACTGAAGCTTTCTTT.